Presented here are 20 T cell receptor beta chains from one specimen sequenced in a study of shared clonotypes between healthy human individuals (dated by TCRdb to the early 2020s). The method was the immunoSEQ multiplex PCR assay. The source is immuneACCESS, and TCRdb retained only in-frame sequences with V and J called. Part of the clones is not carried over; for the studies checked, unresolved V genes explain less than half of this, and the remainder is unexplained. The table for this sample lists about 2,100,000 clones; around 93% of them were counted only once. Around 1.7% of the sample lies in the top ten. CD8 naive samples were CD45RO-negative cells positively selected for CCR7, giving a CD45RA+CCR7+ population that excluded TemRA cells. Input material: naive CD8+ T cells from PBMCs. This specimen's cell subset or site label, per the study, means: CD45RA+CCR7+. These receptors all stem from a young man in good health. Some clones in this sample may be carry-over from other donors' samples.

This clone was seen just once. The chain is built from TRBV9 and TRBJ2-7; TRBD1 agrees at 7 bases. Germline V gene data show CDR1 as SGDLS and CDR2 as YYNGEE. CDR3 size: 17 residues. Trimming removed 4 bases from V and 7 bases from J; junction bases left unmatched: 20. The CDR3 here is CASSPFGRQGPLGEQYF. In DNA, the CDR3 is TGTGCCAGCAGCCCATTCGGCCGACAGGGCCCGCTAGGTGAGCAGTACTTC.

The J gene is TRBJ2-3, the V gene TRBV7-2; TRBD2 matches 13 bases. This CDR3 has 15 amino acids. CDR1 is SGHTA, CDR2 FQGNSA, per germline. V lost 7 bases, J lost 12 bases, and 13 bases stayed unmatched. CDR3 coding DNA: TGTGCCAGCAACCCGAGGGGGGGACTAGCGGGACCTCAGTATTTT. It specifies CASNPRGGLAGPQYF.

This clone was seen a handful of times. The genes are TRBV7-9 and TRBJ2-7; 10 nucleotides agree with TRBD2. CDR3 length: 14 residues. Germline-derived CDR1 and CDR2 are SEHNR and FQNEAQ (reference sequence). After removal of 1 base from V and 9 bases from J, the junction contained 6 bases not matched to a gene. CDR3 protein: CASSLVGLAAVQYF. The CDR3 DNA follows: TGTGCCAGCAGCTTAGTTGGACTAGCGGCAGTGCAGTACTTC.

This clone has just one count. The genes are TRBV11-2 and TRBJ2-4, with D maybe TRBD2 (6 bases). The germline V and J ends were trimmed by 3 bases and 4 bases, with 10 bases remaining between them. Germline assignment: CDR1 SGHAT and CDR2 FQNNGV. The CDR3 loop spans 14 amino acids. CDR3 residues: CASSFRDSKNIQYF. The CDR3 DNA follows: TGTGCCAGCAGCTTCAGGGACTCGAAAAACATTCAGTACTTC.

The genes are TRBV11-1 and TRBJ2-5; D not certain. V was cut by 2 bases and J by 5 bases, with 12 bases left in between. From germline, CDR1 is SGHAT and CDR2 FQDESV (reference sequence). The CDR3 is made up of 14 amino acids. DNA of the CDR3: TGTGCCAGCAGCTTAACGGGCGTCTCGGAGACCCAGTACTTC. Its translation: CASSLTGVSETQYF. The whole variable domain, filled in from reference TRBV11-1 and TRBJ2-5, reads EAEVAQSPRYKITEKSQAVAFWCDPISGHATLYWYRQILGQGPELLVQFQDESVVDDSQLPKDRFSAERLKGVDSTLKIQPAELGDSAMYLCASSLTGVSETQYFGPGTRLLVL.

Details on this clone: The same CDR3 also results from other DNA sequences found in this sample. J is TRBJ1-1 and V is TRBV7-2, with unresolved D. In germline, CDR1 is SGHTA, CDR2 FQGNSA. This CDR3 region has 13 residues. The V and J ends lost 5 bases and 4 bases respectively, with 11 bases between them. This CDR3 reads CASSLDLGTEAFF. The CDR3 DNA is TGTGCCAGCAGCCTTGACCTGGGCACTGAAGCTTTCTTT.

Worth noting for this clone: Additional DNA sequences in this sample encode the identical CDR3. J is TRBJ2-2 and V is TRBV27, with D possibly TRBD2 on 6 matching bases. Trimming took off 0 bases at V and 4 bases at J, with 6 bases between the two ends. This CDR3 spans 14 amino acids. CDR1 and CDR2 (germline): MNHEY, SMNVEV (reference sequence). The DNA of the CDR3 is TGTGCCAGCAGTTTATCCGGGGGCACCGGGGAGCTGTTTTTT. It translates to CASSLSGGTGELFF.

The V and J genes are TRBV28 and TRBJ2-7; D is unresolved. Germline values: CDR1 MDHEN, CDR2 SYDVKM. Trimming removed 4 bases at V and 2 bases at J, with 6 bases between. The CDR3 is 12 residues long. The CDR3 loop reads CASSWDTYEQYF. The CDR3 DNA follows: TGTGCCAGCAGTTGGGATACCTACGAGCAGTACTTC.

Here the CDR3 reads CSVVGGYYGYTF. In nucleotides, the CDR3 is TGCAGCGTTGTGGGGGGATACTATGGCTACACCTTC. The rearrangement uses TRBV29-1 and TRBJ1-2; D may be TRBD1 (5 bases). The CDR3 has 12 residues. Per germline, CDR1 SQVTM and CDR2 ANQGSEA. V was shortened by 4 bases and J by 3 bases, with 9 bases between the two germline ends.

The CDR3 DNA reads as TGTGCCAGCAGCTTAGAACAGGGGGATACGCAGTATTTT. It specifies CASSLEQGDTQYF. The V gene is TRBV7-3, the J gene TRBJ2-3; 7 nucleotides align to TRBD1. This CDR3 is built from 13 residues. Germline V gene sequence: CDR1 SGHTA, CDR2 FQGTGA. The V and J ends lost 2 bases and 6 bases, in that order; junction bases with no gene match: 2.

The chain has TRBV10-3 and TRBJ1-1; possibly TRBD1 for D (5 bases). Trimming removed 3 bases from V and 1 base from J, with 6 bases in between. Germline assignment: CDR1 ENHRY and CDR2 SYGVKD. The CDR3 is 13 amino acids. Here the CDR3 reads CAISDRENTEAFF. The CDR3 bases are TGTGCCATCAGTGACAGGGAGAACACTGAAGCTTTCTTT.

V usage is TRBV12-5 and J usage is TRBJ2-1; 7 nucleotides match TRBD1. Per the germline V gene, CDR1 is LGHNT and CDR2 is FRNRAP. CDR3 size: 16 residues. J was trimmed by 5 bases and V by 4 bases; bases with no gene match: 11. CDR3 amino acids: CASGSTPGQTHNEQFF. DNA of the CDR3: TGTGCTAGTGGTTCAACGCCGGGACAGACCCACAATGAGCAGTTCTTC.

Remarks on this clone: Other nucleotide sequences from this sample produce the same CDR3. V gene TRBV10-3 combines with J gene TRBJ1-2; D not resolved. The V gene's germline CDR1 is ENHRY and CDR2 SYGVKD. V was clipped by 0 bases and J by 2 bases, with 7 bases between them. There are 14 residues in the CDR3. CDR3 in amino acids: CAISESAGNYGYTF. The DNA for the CDR3 is TGTGCCATCAGTGAGTCGGCGGGAAACTATGGCTACACCTTC.

The chain couples TRBV2 to TRBJ1-3; the D is unclear. V dropped 2 bases and J dropped 2 bases, with 1 base sitting between them. This CDR3 is built from 12 residues. Germline loops: CDR1 SNHLY, CDR2 FYNNEI. The CDR3 nucleotides read TGTGCCAGCAGTGAACCTGGAAACACCATATATTTT. Protein product: CASSEPGNTIYF.

In DNA, the CDR3 is TGTGCCAGCGGACACAAACGGACAGCGAAAGGGAACACTGAAGCTTTCTTT. Protein: CASGHKRTAKGNTEAFF. The gene calls are TRBV11-2 and TRBJ1-1, with TRBD1 as a possible D gene (6 bases). V shed 8 bases and J shed 1 base, with 23 bases lying between them. In germline, CDR1 is SGHAT, CDR2 FQNNGV. CDR3 length: 17 residues.

The V gene is TRBV4-1, the J gene TRBJ1-2; 8 bases are a match to TRBD1. CDR3 length: 16 amino acids. Germline V gene lookup returns CDR1 MGHRA and CDR2 YSYEKL. V dropped 4 bases and J dropped 4; count of bases not matched to a gene: 11. The CDR3 DNA is TGCGCCAGCAGCCCCAATATGGACAGGGCACTCTATGGCTACACCTTC. Its protein product is CASSPNMDRALYGYTF.

The chain links TRBV7-8 to TRBJ2-7; 7 bases line up with TRBD1. The CDR3 length is 14 residues. V was clipped by 4 bases and J by 1 base; unmatched bases: 4. The germline V gene encodes CDR1 SGHVS and CDR2 FQNEAQ. In nucleotides, the CDR3 is TGTGCCAGCAGCTCGACAGGGCGATCCTACGAGCAGTACTTC. This sequence encodes CASSSTGRSYEQYF.

This sequence joins TRBV11-2 and TRBJ2-1, with TRBD1 matching 9 bases. With 5 bases clipped from V and 8 bases from J, the junction kept 13 bases outside the gene matches. Germline CDR1 SGHAT, CDR2 FQNNGV. This CDR3 has 16 amino acids. The CDR3 DNA follows: TGTGCCAGCAGCGTTCTGGGACAGGGCCCAGCGGATGAGCAGTTCTTC. Its protein is CASSVLGQGPADEQFF.

J is TRBJ1-2 and V is TRBV21-1; the table assigns TRBD1, which was not confirmed against the DNA. TRBV21-1 is a recognized pseudogene. The CDR3 length is 15 residues. As DNA, the CDR3 is TGTGCCAGCAGCTCACAGGCGTCCACTAACTATGGCTACACCTTC. Translating it yields CASSSQASTNYGYTF.

The rearrangement uses TRBV18 and TRBJ2-7, with no clear D. The CDR3 runs to 13 residues. Germline V CDR1 and CDR2: KGHSH, LQKENI. V was clipped by 4 bases and J by 2 bases, with 9 bases between them. The CDR3 sequence: CASSLGSPYEQYF. CDR3 sequence (DNA): TGTGCCAGCTCACTGGGATCACCCTACGAGCAGTACTTC.